A single sample is the source of the 6 T cell receptor beta chains below, sequenced in a study of T cell responses to AZD1222 COVID-19 vaccine. Assay used: immunoSEQ multiplex PCR; TCRdb lists only in-frame clones, some missing. This sample has some 200,000 clones; roughly 90% occur once, and the top ten carry under 4%. The specimen was peripheral blood, collected 28 days after the second AZD1222 dose. The receptors shown here come from an adult who received the AZD1222 COVID-19 vaccine.

CDR3 residues: CASSQRTGGFTDTQYF. In DNA, the CDR3 is TGTGCCAGCAGCCAGCGGACAGGCGGCTTCACAGATACGCAGTATTTT. The genes are TRBV7-2 and TRBJ2-3; 7 nucleotides align to TRBD1. From germline, CDR1 is SGHTA and CDR2 FQGNSA. The CDR3 has 16 residues. The V and J ends lost 5 bases and 2 bases, in that order; junction bases with no gene match: 10. Variable domain in full (rest from reference TRBV7-2 and TRBJ2-3): GAGVSQSPSNKVTEKGKDVELRCDPISGHTALYWYRQSLGQGLEFLIYFQGNSAPDKSGLPSDRFSAERTGGSVSTLTIQRTQQEDSAVYLCASSQRTGGFTDTQYFGPGTRLTVL.

CDR3 nucleotides: TGTGCCAGCAGCTTGGACAGATTCCGAGAGACCCAGTACTTC. It yields the protein CASSLDRFRETQYF. This chain links TRBV5-4 with TRBJ2-5, with D unclear. This CDR3 has 14 amino acids. V was trimmed by 0 bases and J by 4 bases, leaving 10 bases between them. Germline CDR1 reads SGHNT; CDR2 reads YYREEE (reference sequence).

The chain links TRBV4-1 to TRBJ1-5; a possible D gene is TRBD1 (5 bases). There are 15 residues in the CDR3. Germline CDR1 reads MGHRA; CDR2 reads YSYEKL. V lost 0 bases and J lost 4, with 10 bases in between. The CDR3 protein is CASSQDDRGNQPQHF. DNA for the CDR3: TGCGCCAGCAGCCAAGATGATCGGGGGAATCAGCCCCAGCATTTT.

The chain links TRBV2 to TRBJ2-1, with D possibly matching TRBD1 (5 bases). CDR1 SNHLY and CDR2 FYNNEI come from the germline V gene. The V end was cut by 6 bases, the J end by 14 bases, with 17 bases between. This CDR3 is built from 12 residues. CDR3 sequence (DNA): TGTGCCAGCAGGGGAAGGGGTACAGACGAGTTCTTC. Translated, it gives CASRGRGTDEFF.

Regarding this clone: The same CDR3 can be traced to other DNA sequences in this sample. This chain uses TRBV12-3 or TRBV12-4 with TRBJ2-3; the match to TRBD2 covers 7 bases. With V trimmed by 3 bases and J by 6 bases, 0 bases remained unmatched. The CDR3 runs 12 residues. The CDR3 DNA reads as TGTGCCAGCAGTTTCGGGGGGGATACGCAGTATTTT. It encodes CASSFGGDTQYF.

As concerns this clone: The same CDR3 also results from other DNA sequences found in this sample. The V gene is TRBV2, the J gene TRBJ1-5; 7 bases are a match to TRBD1. This CDR3 contains 13 residues. The V and J ends lost 6 bases and 2 bases, in that order; junction bases with no gene match: 1. Per the germline V gene, CDR1 is SNHLY and CDR2 is FYNNEI. CDR3 loop: CASSGQGNQPQHF. The CDR3 bases are TGTGCCAGCAGCGGACAGGGCAATCAGCCCCAGCATTTT. Based on the CDR3 plus reference TRBV2 and TRBJ1-5, the full variable domain is EPEVTQTPSHQVTQMGQEVILRCVPISNHLYFYWYRQILGQKVEFLVSFYNNEISEKSEIFDDQFSVERPDGSNFTLKIRSTKLEDSAMYFCASSGQGNQPQHFGDGTRLSIL.